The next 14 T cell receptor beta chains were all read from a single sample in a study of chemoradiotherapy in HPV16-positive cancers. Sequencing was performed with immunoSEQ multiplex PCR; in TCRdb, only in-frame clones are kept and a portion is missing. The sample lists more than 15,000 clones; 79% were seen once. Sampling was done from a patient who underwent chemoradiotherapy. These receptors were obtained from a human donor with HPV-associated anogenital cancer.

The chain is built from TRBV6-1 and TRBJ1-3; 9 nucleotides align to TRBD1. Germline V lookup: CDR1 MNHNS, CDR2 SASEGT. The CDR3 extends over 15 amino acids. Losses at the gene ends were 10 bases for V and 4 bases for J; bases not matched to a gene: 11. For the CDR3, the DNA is TGTGCCACCAAATATACCGGGACAGGGGGAAACACCATATATTTT. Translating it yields CATKYTGTGGNTIYF.

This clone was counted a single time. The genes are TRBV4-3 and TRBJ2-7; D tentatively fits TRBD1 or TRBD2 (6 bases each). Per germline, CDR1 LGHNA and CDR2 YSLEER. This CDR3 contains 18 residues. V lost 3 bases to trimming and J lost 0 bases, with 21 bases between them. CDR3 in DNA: TGCGCCAGCAGCCACGCCTTGGGCGGGACAACGAGCTCCTACGAGCAGTACTTC. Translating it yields CASSHALGGTTSSYEQYF.

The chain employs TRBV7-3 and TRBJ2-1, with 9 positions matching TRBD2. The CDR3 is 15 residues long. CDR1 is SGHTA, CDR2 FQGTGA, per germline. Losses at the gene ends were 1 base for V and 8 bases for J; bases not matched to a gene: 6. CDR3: CASSLKGGGAHEQFF. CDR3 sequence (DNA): TGTGCCAGCAGCTTAAAGGGCGGGGGGGCCCATGAGCAGTTCTTC.

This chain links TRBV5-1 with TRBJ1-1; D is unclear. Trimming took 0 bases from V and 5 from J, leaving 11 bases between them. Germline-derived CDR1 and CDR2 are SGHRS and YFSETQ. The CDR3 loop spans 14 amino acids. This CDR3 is CASSLGWQRTEAFF. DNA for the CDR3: TGCGCCAGCAGCTTGGGTTGGCAGAGGACTGAAGCTTTCTTT.

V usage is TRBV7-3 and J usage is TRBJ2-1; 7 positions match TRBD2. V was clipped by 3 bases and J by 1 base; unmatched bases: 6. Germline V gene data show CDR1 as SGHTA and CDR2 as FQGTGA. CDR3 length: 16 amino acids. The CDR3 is CASSLDGLGSYNEQFF. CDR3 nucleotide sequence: TGTGCCAGCAGCTTGGACGGACTAGGGTCCTACAATGAGCAGTTCTTC.

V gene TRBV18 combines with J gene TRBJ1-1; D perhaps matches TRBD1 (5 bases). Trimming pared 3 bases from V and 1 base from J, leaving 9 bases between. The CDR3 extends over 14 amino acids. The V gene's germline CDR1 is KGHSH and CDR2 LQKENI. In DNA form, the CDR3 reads TGTGCCAGCTCACCGCAGGGTGAGAACACTGAAGCTTTCTTT. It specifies CASSPQGENTEAFF.

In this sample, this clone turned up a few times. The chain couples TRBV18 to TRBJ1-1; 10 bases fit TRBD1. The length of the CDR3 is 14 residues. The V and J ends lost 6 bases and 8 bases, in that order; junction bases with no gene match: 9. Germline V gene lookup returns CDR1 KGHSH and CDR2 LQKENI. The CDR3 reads CASSPDRGREEAFF. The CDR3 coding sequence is TGTGCCAGCTCGCCTGACAGGGGGCGGGAGGAAGCTTTCTTT.

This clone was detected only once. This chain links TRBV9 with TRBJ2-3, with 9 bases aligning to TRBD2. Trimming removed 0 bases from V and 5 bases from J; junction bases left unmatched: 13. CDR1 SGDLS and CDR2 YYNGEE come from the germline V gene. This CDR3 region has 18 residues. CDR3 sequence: CASSVAPYVGGGEDTQYF. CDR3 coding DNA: TGTGCCAGCAGCGTAGCCCCCTACGTCGGCGGGGGGGAAGATACGCAGTATTTT.

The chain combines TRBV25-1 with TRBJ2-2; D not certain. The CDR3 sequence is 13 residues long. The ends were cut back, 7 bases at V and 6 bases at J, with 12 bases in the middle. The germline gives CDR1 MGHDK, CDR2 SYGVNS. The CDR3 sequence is CASMHTVAGELFF. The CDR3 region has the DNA TGTGCCAGCATGCACACGGTTGCCGGGGAGCTGTTTTTT. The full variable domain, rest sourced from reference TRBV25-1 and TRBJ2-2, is EADIYQTPRYLVIGTGKKITLECSQTMGHDKMYWYQQDPGMELHLIHYSYGVNSTEKGDLSSESTVSRIRTEHFPLTLESARPSHTSQYLCASMHTVAGELFFGEGSRLTVL.

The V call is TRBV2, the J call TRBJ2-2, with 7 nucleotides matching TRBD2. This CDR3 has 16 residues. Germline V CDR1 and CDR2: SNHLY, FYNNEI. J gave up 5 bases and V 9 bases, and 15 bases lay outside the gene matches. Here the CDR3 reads CARDEDTGGRTGELFF. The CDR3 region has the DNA TGTGCCAGAGATGAGGACACGGGGGGTCGAACCGGGGAGCTGTTTTTT. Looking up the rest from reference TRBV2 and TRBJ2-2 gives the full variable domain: EPEVTQTPSHQVTQMGQEVILRCVPISNHLYFYWYRQILGQKVEFLVSFYNNEISEKSEIFDDQFSVERPDGSNFTLKIRSTKLEDSAMYFCARDEDTGGRTGELFFGEGSRLTVL.

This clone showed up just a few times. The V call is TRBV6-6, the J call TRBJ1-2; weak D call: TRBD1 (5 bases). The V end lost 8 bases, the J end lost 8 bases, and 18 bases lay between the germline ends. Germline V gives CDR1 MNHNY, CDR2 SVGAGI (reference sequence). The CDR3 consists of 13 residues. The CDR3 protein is CASRGSDAQGYTF. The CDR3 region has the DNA TGTGCCAGCCGGGGCTCGGATGCTCAGGGCTACACCTTC.

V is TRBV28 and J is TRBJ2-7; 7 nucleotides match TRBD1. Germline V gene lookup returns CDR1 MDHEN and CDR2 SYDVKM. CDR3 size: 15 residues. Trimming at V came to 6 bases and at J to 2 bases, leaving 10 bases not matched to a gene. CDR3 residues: CASSITDRDAYEQYF. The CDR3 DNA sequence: TGTGCCAGCAGCATTACCGACAGGGACGCCTACGAGCAGTACTTC. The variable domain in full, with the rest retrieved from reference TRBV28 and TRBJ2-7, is DVKVTQSSRYLVKRTGEKVFLECVQDMDHENMFWYRQDPGLGLRLIYFSYDVKMKEKGDIPEGYSVSREKKERFSLILESASTNQTSMYLCASSITDRDAYEQYFGPGTRLTVT.

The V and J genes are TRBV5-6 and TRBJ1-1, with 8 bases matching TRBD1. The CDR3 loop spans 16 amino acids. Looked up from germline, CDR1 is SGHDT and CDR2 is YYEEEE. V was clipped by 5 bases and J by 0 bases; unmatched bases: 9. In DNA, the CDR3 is TGTGCCAGCAGTCTGGGACAGGCTCTGATGAACACTGAAGCTTTCTTT. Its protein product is CASSLGQALMNTEAFF.

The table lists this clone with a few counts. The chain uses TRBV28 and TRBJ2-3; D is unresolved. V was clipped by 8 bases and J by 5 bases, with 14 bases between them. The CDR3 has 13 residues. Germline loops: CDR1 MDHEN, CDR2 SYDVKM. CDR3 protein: CASSYSVIDTQYF. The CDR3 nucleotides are TGTGCCAGCTCGTACAGCGTTATAGATACGCAGTATTTT.